Below, one T cell receptor (beta chain) is given with its context. Its antigen is unidentified. Sequenced by immunoSEQ multiplex PCR; TCRdb stores in-frame clones only, minus some. The data show about 3,000 clones, about 47% seen once. This sample is drawn from a study of tumor-infiltrating lymphocytes in localized non-small cell lung cancer. On the study more broadly: Patients included smokers and never-smokers with various histologies, some sampled after neoadjuvant chemotherapy. From each patient, both tumor and uninvolved lung, non-adjacent to tumor, were sampled.

Study conclusions and caveats: Technical variation could not be separated from intratumor heterogeneity here.

Germline-derived CDR1 and CDR2 are SGHTA and FQGNSA. This CDR3 has 15 amino acids. V lost 5 bases and J lost 4, with 17 bases in between. This receptor was taken from a human donor with non-small cell lung cancer. The sequenced material came from uninvolved lung tissue not adjacent to the tumor. The chain recombines TRBV7-2 with TRBJ2-5, with a tentative D call TRBD2 (6 bases). The CDR3 sequence is CASSTRLEAAETQYF. Here the CDR3 DNA reads TGTGCCAGCAGCACCCGACTAGAGGCGGCAGAGACCCAGTACTTC.